In its sample, the clone carrying this TCR beta chain was seen once. The data were taken from a study of cytomegalovirus exposure and HLA in healthy donors. Primers for the PCR totalled 60 Vbeta and 13 Jbeta. The data were produced by immunoSEQ multiplex PCR, yet TCRdb's version contains in-frame clones alone and is incomplete. The sample contains about 190,000 clones, over 70% of which appear only once. CDR3 length: 13 amino acids. Trimming pared 3 bases from V and 5 bases from J, leaving 10 bases between. Per the germline V gene, CDR1 is SQVTM and CDR2 is ANQGSEA. Sample: PBMCs. The TCR was taken from a man aged 50 or older in good health and CMV-seronegative. The V call is TRBV29-1, the J call TRBJ2-2, with D perhaps TRBD2 (5 bases). The DNA of the CDR3 is TGCAGCGTTGATGGCGGGTCTACCGGGGAGCTGTTTTTT. It specifies CSVDGGSTGELFF.